Listed below are T cell receptor beta chains from one sample, sequenced in a study of patients and donors after allogeneic stem cell transplantation. Using its own MiXCR run on the RT-PCR reads, TCRdb lists one record per CDR3 protein. The data show about 840 distinct CDR3 sequences, around 1.9% seen once. The sample was blood, either unsorted or a sorted T cell fraction (not recorded which). The receptors were sampled from a human donor who was either an allogeneic HSCT recipient or a stem cell or donor lymphocyte infusion donor (not recorded which). It is not recorded whose cells these are; they may come from a transplant donor. Each CDR3 is given with its conserved first and last residue. The order of the fields is clone size, V gene, D gene, J gene, CDR3 protein, CDR3 DNA. A D gene is named only where the DNA matches it firmly. Where a row states a size, it is once, few, many or the class of an expanded clone; other rows omit it.

medium-sized	TRBV6-5	TRBD1	TRBJ2-3	CASSLSTGRNTQYF	TGTGCCAGCAGTCTATCGACAGGGCGAAATACGCAGTATTTT
medium-sized	TRBV12-1	-	TRBJ2-7	CASSTDRSVWTGEPYEQYF	TGTGCCAGCAGCACCGACCGAAGTGTTTGGACAGGGGAGCCCTACGAGCAGTACTTC
hyperexpanded	TRBV5-5	-	TRBJ2-3	CASSSGYLTDTQYF	TGTGCCAGCAGCTCGGGCTACCTCACAGATACGCAGTATTTT
medium-sized	TRBV6-2/TRBV6-3	TRBD1	TRBJ2-1	CASSQGTDYNEQFF	TGTGCCAGCAGCCAAGGGACAGACTACAATGAGCAGTTCTTC
medium-sized	TRBV20-1	-	TRBJ2-4	CSATGPSPNIQYF	TGCAGTGCTACGGGACCTTCCCCAAACATTCAGTACTTC
medium-sized	TRBV5-1	TRBD1	TRBJ2-7	CASSLRQGTYEQYF	TGCGCCAGCAGTCTGAGACAGGGGACCTACGAGCAGTACTTC
medium-sized	TRBV12-3/TRBV12-4	-	TRBJ1-1	CASSPLPGNTEAFF	TGTGCCAGCAGTCCGCTCCCCGGGAACACTGAAGCTTTCTTT
medium-sized	TRBV7-2	-	TRBJ2-7	CASSPDGWYKEQYF	TGTGCCAGCAGCCCCGATGGGTGGTATAAAGAGCAGTACTTC
large	TRBV5-6	TRBD1	TRBJ2-7	CASSLGTGNYEQYF	TGTGCCAGCAGCTTGGGGACAGGGAACTACGAGCAGTACTTC
medium-sized	TRBV20-1	-	TRBJ2-1	CSARGLSYNEQFF	TGCAGTGCTAGAGGACTGAGCTACAATGAGCAGTTCTTC
few	TRBV3-1	-	TRBJ1-1	CASSLTGQPAGTEAFF	TGTGCCAGCAGCCTCACCGGACAACCCGCTGGGACTGAAGCTTTCTTT
few	TRBV6-5	TRBD2	TRBJ2-3	CASSYLPGGATDTQYF	TGTGCCAGCAGTTACCTCCCCGGGGGGGCCACAGATACGCAGTATTTT
medium-sized	TRBV6-1	TRBD2	TRBJ2-1	CASSEIAGGGYNEQFF	TGTGCCAGCAGTGAGATCGCGGGGGGCGGGTACAATGAGCAGTTCTTC
large	TRBV5-6	-	TRBJ2-7	CASSLSTYEQYF	TGTGCCAGCAGCTTGAGCACCTACGAGCAGTACTTC
medium-sized	TRBV12-3/TRBV12-4	-	TRBJ2-3	CASSLLTGGTDTQYF	TGTGCCAGCAGTTTACTAACAGGAGGGACAGATACGCAGTATTTT
-	TRBV7-2	-	TRBJ1-6	CASSLEVQGGSPLHF	TGTGCCAGCAGCTTAGAGGTACAGGGTGGATCACCCCTCCACTTT
large	TRBV7-2	-	TRBJ2-7	CASSPQGLLYEQYF	TGTGCCAGCAGCCCGCAGGGTTTACTCTACGAGCAGTACTTC
few	TRBV5-1	-	TRBJ2-1	CASSLPRQYEQFF	TGCGCCAGCAGCCTGCCTCGACAGTATGAGCAGTTCTTC
large	TRBV25-1	-	TRBJ1-1	CASSHTGRDTEAFF	TGTGCCAGCAGTCATACAGGGCGGGACACTGAAGCTTTCTTT
few	TRBV25-1	-	TRBJ2-7	CASSDREGSREQYF	TGTGCCAGCAGTGACCGAGAAGGGTCCCGCGAGCAGTACTTC
medium-sized	TRBV2	TRBD1	TRBJ1-2	CASRVGQNYGYTF	TGTGCCAGCAGGGTGGGACAGAACTATGGCTACACCTTC
medium-sized	TRBV25-1	-	TRBJ1-1	CASSEFGSDVVNTEAFF	TGTGCCAGCAGTGAATTTGGCTCAGACGTTGTGAACACTGAAGCTTTCTTT
medium-sized	TRBV30	-	TRBJ1-4	CAWMAGTKLFF	TGTGCCTGGATGGCGGGGACGAAACTGTTTTTT
medium-sized	TRBV4-3	-	TRBJ2-7	CASSQDGSSGYEQYF	TGCGCCAGCAGCCAAGATGGGTCCTCTGGCTACGAGCAGTACTTC
medium-sized	TRBV27	TRBD1	TRBJ2-7	CASSLGQGYYEQYF	TGTGCCAGCAGTTTGGGACAGGGGTACTACGAGCAGTACTTC
medium-sized	TRBV10-3	-	TRBJ1-1	CAISESRARGPEAFF	TGTGCCATCAGTGAGTCCCGTGCCAGGGGCCCTGAAGCTTTCTTT
medium-sized	TRBV19	TRBD1	TRBJ1-4	CASTTSDRAGEKLFF	TGTGCCAGTACCACCTCCGACAGGGCTGGTGAAAAACTGTTTTTT
medium-sized	TRBV5-6	-	TRBJ2-3	CASSFATDFGDTQYF	TGTGCCAGCAGCTTCGCGACAGACTTCGGAGATACGCAGTATTTT
medium-sized	TRBV6-2/TRBV6-3	-	TRBJ2-3	CASSYAATDTQYF	TGTGCCAGCAGTTACGCGGCCACAGATACGCAGTATTTT
-	TRBV6-6	TRBD1	TRBJ2-7	CASSPGQGALSF	TGTGCCAGCAGTCCCGGACAGGGGGCGTTATCTTTC
medium-sized	TRBV10-1	-	TRBJ1-5	CASSGVGIRYPQPQHF	TGCGCCAGCAGTGGAGTCGGCATCCGGTACCCTCAGCCCCAGCATTTT
medium-sized	TRBV12-3/TRBV12-4	-	TRBJ2-5	CASSLIGGAETQYF	TGTGCCAGCAGTTTAATTGGGGGCGCGGAGACCCAGTACTTC